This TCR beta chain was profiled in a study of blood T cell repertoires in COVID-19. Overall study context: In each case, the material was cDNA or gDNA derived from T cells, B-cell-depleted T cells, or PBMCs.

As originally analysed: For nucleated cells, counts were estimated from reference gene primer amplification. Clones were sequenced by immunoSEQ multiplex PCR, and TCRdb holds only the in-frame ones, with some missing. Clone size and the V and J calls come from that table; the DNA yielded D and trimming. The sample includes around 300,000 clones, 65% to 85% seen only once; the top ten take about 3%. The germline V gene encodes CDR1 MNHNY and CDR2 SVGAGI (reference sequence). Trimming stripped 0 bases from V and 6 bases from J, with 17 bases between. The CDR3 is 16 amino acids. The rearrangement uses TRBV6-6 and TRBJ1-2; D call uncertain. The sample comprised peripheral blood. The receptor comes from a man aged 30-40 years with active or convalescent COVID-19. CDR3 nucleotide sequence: TGTGCCAGCAGTTACTCTCCAAGGTTCGGAGCTGATGGCTACACCTTC. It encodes CASSYSPRFGADGYTF.